This TCR beta chain was recorded in a study of cytomegalovirus exposure and HLA in healthy donors. Findings and limits, study-wide: What a later analysis reportedly showed was that an Asian-associated ancestry cluster had fewer N-insertions than the roughly 720-donor mean.

PCR used 60 Vbeta primers and 13 Jbeta primers. Profiling relied on immunoSEQ multiplex PCR, and the TCRdb table lists in-frame clones only, not all of them. The data show 100,000 or so clones, with roughly 76% seen just once and 6% to 8% held by the top ten. Regarding this clone: The antigen is not known.

V lost 6 bases to trimming and J lost 6 bases; unmatched junction nucleotides: 6. In germline, CDR1 is SGHAT, CDR2 FQNNGV. The CDR3 has 14 residues. This TCR came from a man younger than 45 in good health and CMV-seropositive. V is TRBV11-2 and J is TRBJ1-4; the match to TRBD1 covers 8 bases. The sample taken for sequencing was PBMCs. CDR3 bases: TGTGCCAGCAGTCCCAGGGGGCTCGATGAAAAACTGTTTTTT. It yields the protein CASSPRGLDEKLFF.